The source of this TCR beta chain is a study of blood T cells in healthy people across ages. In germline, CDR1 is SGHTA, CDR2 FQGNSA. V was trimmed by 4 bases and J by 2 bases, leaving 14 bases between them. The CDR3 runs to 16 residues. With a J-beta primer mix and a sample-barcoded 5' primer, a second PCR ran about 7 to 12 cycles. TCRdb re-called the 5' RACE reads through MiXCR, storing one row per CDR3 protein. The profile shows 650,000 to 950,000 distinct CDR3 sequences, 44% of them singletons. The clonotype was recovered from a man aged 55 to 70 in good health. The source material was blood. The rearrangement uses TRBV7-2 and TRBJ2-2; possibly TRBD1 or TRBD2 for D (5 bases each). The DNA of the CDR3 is TGTGCCAGCAGCTCGCGGCCGGGACCAAACACCGGGGAGCTGTTTTTT. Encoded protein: CASSSRPGPNTGELFF.